The clone carrying this T cell receptor beta chain was counted only a few times. What it binds is not known. What was sequenced were expressed TCRB transcripts, since all of the isolated RNA had been reverse transcribed. Samples of naive, central memory and regulatory T cells yielded a mean of around 3.4 million reads. Here immunoSEQ multiplex PCR was the method, and the copy in TCRdb shows in-frame clones only, minus some. The sample shows 500,000 to 800,000 clones, approximately 13% of them seen only once. The sample originates from a study of beta chain features in type 1 diabetes. Study findings and constraints: Shortening that was moderate but significant affected the TCRB CDR3s of Type 1 diabetes patients in all four CD4+ subsets.

The sample was naive CD4+ T cells from blood. The receptor was derived from a man aged 30 to 45 with type 1 diabetes.

The CDR3 DNA follows: TGTGCCAGTAGTACCACAGGGGGCTCGGGCGGAACTGAAGCTTTCTTT. Its translation: CASSTTGGSGGTEAFF. The rearrangement joins TRBV19 to TRBJ1-1; TRBD1 agrees at 9 bases. J was trimmed by 5 bases and V by 4 bases; bases with no gene match: 11. Germline V CDR1 and CDR2: LNHDA, SQIVND (reference sequence). This CDR3 spans 16 amino acids.